This T cell receptor beta chain was retrieved from a study of blood T cell repertoires in COVID-19. Data came from immunoSEQ multiplex PCR; TCRdb stores just in-frame clones and leaves some out. The table includes under 250,000 clones, about 93% detected once. The germline CDR1 and CDR2 sequences are SGHNT and YYREEE (reference sequence). Trimming removed 0 bases from V and 5 bases from J, with 14 bases in between. This CDR3 comprises 15 residues. Sequencing was done on a sample of peripheral blood. The chain is built from TRBV5-4 and TRBJ2-5, with D perhaps TRBD2 (6 bases). This receptor was taken from a man aged 55 to 70 with COVID-19, enrolled during active disease. The CDR3, as DNA: TGTGCCAGCAGCTTGGGAGGGGTAGGGAGGGAGACCCAGTACTTC. Translated, it gives CASSLGGVGRETQYF.